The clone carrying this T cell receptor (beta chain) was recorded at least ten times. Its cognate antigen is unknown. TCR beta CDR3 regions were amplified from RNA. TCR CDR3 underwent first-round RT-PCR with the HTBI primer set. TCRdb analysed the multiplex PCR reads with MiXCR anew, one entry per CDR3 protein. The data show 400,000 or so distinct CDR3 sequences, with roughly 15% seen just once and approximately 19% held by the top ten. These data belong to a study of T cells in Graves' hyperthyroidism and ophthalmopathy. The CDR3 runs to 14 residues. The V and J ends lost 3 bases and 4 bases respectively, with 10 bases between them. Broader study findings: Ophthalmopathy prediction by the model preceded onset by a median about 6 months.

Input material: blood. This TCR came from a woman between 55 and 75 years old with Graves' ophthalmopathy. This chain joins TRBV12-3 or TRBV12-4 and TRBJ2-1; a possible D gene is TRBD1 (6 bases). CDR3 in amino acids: CASSFGQLYNEQFF. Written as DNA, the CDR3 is TGTGCCAGCAGTTTTGGACAGCTATACAATGAGCAGTTCTTC.